This is a list of T cell receptor beta chains from one sample in a study of blood T cell repertoires in COVID-19. The method was immunoSEQ multiplex PCR; TCRdb's version includes in-frame clones alone and lacks a portion of them. The table lists fewer than 120,000 clones, about three quarters of them singletons, with around 16% in the top ten. Sequenced input: peripheral blood. The receptors derive from an elderly woman with active or convalescent COVID-19. Both conserved end residues are part of each CDR3. A D gene is named only where the DNA matches it firmly. The size entry is marked missing in some rows and otherwise reads once, few, many or a size class.

size: NA; D: NA; V: TRBV5-6; J: TRBJ2-2; CDR3: CASSLEGNGELFF; DNA: TGTGCCAGCAGCTTGGAGGGGAACGGGGAGCTGTTTTTT
size: NA; D: TRBD2; V: TRBV12-5; J: TRBJ2-1; CDR3: CASGPRLAGGHEQFF; DNA: TGTGCTAGTGGTCCACGACTAGCGGGAGGTCATGAGCAGTTCTTC
size: NA; D: NA; V: TRBV11-2; J: TRBJ2-3; CDR3: CASSSIKRASTDTQYF; DNA: TGTGCCAGCAGCTCGATAAAGCGGGCTAGCACAGATACGCAGTATTTT
size: NA; D: NA; V: TRBV5-1; J: TRBJ2-1; CDR3: CASTSLGSSYNEQFF; DNA: TGCGCCAGCACGAGCCTAGGGAGCTCCTACAATGAGCAGTTCTTC
size: NA; D: TRBD1; V: TRBV10-3; J: TRBJ2-7; CDR3: CAISVRDRAYEQYF; DNA: TGTGCCATCAGTGTAAGGGACAGGGCATACGAGCAGTACTTC
size: NA; D: TRBD2; V: TRBV2; J: TRBJ2-1; CDR3: CASTAGEESTEQFF; DNA: TGTGCCAGCACGGCGGGAGAGGAATCCACTGAGCAGTTCTTC
size: NA; D: TRBD2; V: TRBV7-2; J: TRBJ2-5; CDR3: CASSTGLAGGQETQYF; DNA: TGTGCCAGCAGCACAGGACTAGCGGGAGGCCAAGAGACCCAGTACTTC
size: few; D: NA; V: TRBV7-2; J: TRBJ1-5; CDR3: CASSLARNQPQHF; DNA: TGTGCCAGCAGCTTAGCGCGTAATCAGCCCCAGCATTTT
size: NA; D: TRBD1; V: TRBV11-2; J: TRBJ2-5; CDR3: CASSTWTGRQETQYF; DNA: TGTGCCAGCAGCACGTGGACAGGGCGGCAAGAGACCCAGTACTTC
size: few; D: NA; V: TRBV19; J: TRBJ1-1; CDR3: CASIEGGSLEAFF; DNA: TGTGCCAGTATCGAGGGAGGGAGCCTCGAAGCTTTCTTT
size: NA; D: NA; V: TRBV4-2; J: TRBJ2-7; CDR3: CASSQDWGQSSYEQYF; DNA: TGTGCCAGCAGCCAAGATTGGGGCCAGAGCTCCTACGAGCAGTACTTC
size: NA; D: TRBD2; V: TRBV2; J: TRBJ2-1; CDR3: CASSALSGVNEQFF; DNA: TGTGCCAGCAGTGCGCTAAGCGGGGTCAATGAGCAGTTCTTC
size: NA; D: NA; V: TRBV7-9; J: TRBJ2-6; CDR3: CASSLDVGPGANVLTF; DNA: TGTGCCAGCAGCCTCGACGTGGGGCCTGGGGCCAACGTCCTGACTTTC
size: NA; D: NA; V: TRBV18; J: TRBJ1-1; CDR3: CASSPLLDGTGSQAFF; DNA: TGTGCCAGCTCACCACTCTTGGACGGAACAGGGTCACAAGCTTTCTTT
size: NA; D: NA; V: TRBV6-2/TRBV6-3; J: TRBJ1-5; CDR3: CASSYNQGYQPQHF; DNA: TGTGCCAGCAGTTACAATCAGGGGTATCAGCCCCAGCATTTT
size: NA; D: NA; V: TRBV23-1; J: TRBJ1-5; CDR3: CASSQGPPDTSNQPQHF; DNA: TGCGCCAGCAGTCAAGGCCCTCCGGACACAAGCAATCAGCCCCAGCATTTT
size: NA; D: TRBD2; V: TRBV5-4; J: TRBJ2-7; CDR3: CASSPGGVTYEQYF; DNA: TGTGCCAGCAGCCCTGGGGGGGTTACCTACGAGCAGTACTTC
size: NA; D: NA; V: TRBV11-3; J: TRBJ2-3; CDR3: CASSLEAVSTDTQYF; DNA: TGTGCCAGCAGCTTAGAAGCTGTAAGCACAGATACGCAGTATTTT
size: NA; D: NA; V: TRBV7-3; J: TRBJ2-2; CDR3: CASSQRSGGNTGELFF; DNA: TGTGCCAGCAGCCAAAGGTCCGGAGGCAACACCGGGGAGCTGTTTTTT
size: NA; D: NA; V: TRBV11-2; J: TRBJ1-1; CDR3: CASSSSLERLMNTEAFF; DNA: TGTGCCAGCAGCTCATCTCTGGAGCGCCTGATGAACACTGAAGCTTTCTTT
size: NA; D: TRBD1; V: TRBV7-9; J: TRBJ2-5; CDR3: CASSQDRGREETQYF; DNA: TGTGCCAGCAGTCAGGACAGGGGGCGCGAGGAGACCCAGTACTTC
size: few; D: NA; V: TRBV2; J: TRBJ1-5; CDR3: CASSQDQPFQPQHF; DNA: TGTGCCAGCAGTCAGGATCAGCCCTTTCAGCCCCAGCATTTT
size: NA; D: NA; V: TRBV5-1; J: TRBJ2-2; CDR3: CASSLGVAVNTGELFF; DNA: TGCGCCAGCAGCTTGGGGGTAGCGGTTAACACCGGGGAGCTGTTTTTT
size: once; D: NA; V: TRBV13; J: TRBJ1-1; CDR3: CASTYRDLMNTEAFF; DNA: TGTGCCAGCACTTACAGGGACCTCATGAACACTGAAGCTTTCTTT
size: NA; D: NA; V: TRBV5-1; J: TRBJ1-6; CDR3: CASTTGSNSPLHF; DNA: TGCGCCAGTACCACAGGAAGTAATTCACCCCTCCACTTT
size: NA; D: TRBD1; V: TRBV6-5; J: TRBJ2-5; CDR3: CASTNRGTLETQYF; DNA: TGTGCCAGCACAAACAGGGGCACGTTAGAGACCCAGTACTTC